This T cell receptor (beta chain) derives from a study of shared clonotypes between healthy human individuals. Overall study findings and caveats: Only blood underwent sampling, and tissue repertoires likely differ.

This clone was found a few times. The antigen remains undetermined. Germline trimming cut 0 bases from V and 4 bases from J; bases unmatched to any gene: 11. This CDR3 is built from 18 residues. The donors were adults (healthy and HIV-negative) with no recent acute infections or vaccinations. Within Nashville, Tennessee resided all donors, each a Caucasian adult. The authors ran unsorted PBMC replicate PCRs on about 320 ng DNA, about 31,000 T cell genomes. Using immunoSEQ multiplex PCR, the repertoire was profiled, and TCRdb retains in-frame clones only, with some absent. The sample holds more than 450,000 clones, around 74% seen once.

The receptor was isolated from a middle-aged woman in good health. Some clones in this sample may be carry-over from other donors' samples. The V call is TRBV23-1, the J call TRBJ1-4, with TRBD1 matching 7 bases. TRBV23-1 is annotated as an ORF whose role is uncertain. Sequenced sample: PBMCs. CDR3 nucleotide sequence: TGCGCCAGCAGTCAATCTCTGTATCGGGACAGCTTTAATGAAAAACTGTTTTTT. It specifies CASSQSLYRDSFNEKLFF.